The 24 T cell receptor beta chains below all came from one sample that was sequenced in a study of blood T cells in healthy people across ages. Using a J-beta primer mix together with a sample-barcoded 5' primer, a second PCR was run for roughly 6 to 11 cycles. TCRdb called the 5' RACE reads again in MiXCR, with one record for every CDR3 protein. The data contain over a million distinct CDR3 sequences, approximately 63% of them singletons. The sample comprised blood. These TCRs come from a man aged 18-30 years in good health.

The chain employs TRBV10-3 and TRBJ1-1, with D possibly matching TRBD1 (5 bases). The V and J ends lost 4 bases and 0 bases respectively, with 12 bases between them. The CDR3 has 15 residues. Germline loops: CDR1 ENHRY, CDR2 SYGVKD. CDR3 region: CAISVLGGMNTEAFF. The DNA for the CDR3 is TGTGCCATCAGTGTACTGGGGGGGATGAACACTGAAGCTTTCTTT.

This chain uses TRBV20-1 with TRBJ1-2; D remains unclear. With 3 bases removed from V and 8 bases from J, the gap between germline ends came to 13 bases. Germline CDR1 is DFQATT and CDR2 is SNEGSKA (reference sequence). The CDR3 loop spans 12 amino acids. The CDR3 sequence is CSASGLTGGYTF. CDR3 coding DNA: TGCAGTGCTAGCGGGCTTACCGGGGGCTACACCTTC.

The genes are TRBV7-6 and TRBJ2-2, with a possible D match to TRBD2 (6 bases). Trimming cost V 2 bases and J 2 bases, with 15 bases left between them. Per the germline V gene, CDR1 is SGHVS and CDR2 is FNYEAQ. The CDR3 length is 17 residues. The CDR3: CASSLSRLAGNTGELFF. CDR3 nucleotide sequence: TGTGCCAGCAGCTTAAGCCGTCTGGCGGGAAACACCGGGGAGCTGTTTTTT.

The chain carries TRBV9 and TRBJ1-1, with 9 bases matching TRBD1. Germline CDR1 is SGDLS and CDR2 is YYNGEE. The CDR3 length is 16 residues. Trimming removed 0 bases from V and 2 bases from J; junction bases left unmatched: 5. In DNA, the CDR3 is TGTGCCAGCAGCGTAGGGTCGGGACAGGGTAACACTGAAGCTTTCTTT. This codes for CASSVGSGQGNTEAFF. Full variable domain (missing parts from reference TRBV9 and TRBJ1-1): DSGVTQTPKHLITATGQRVTLRCSPRSGDLSVYWYQQSLDQGLQFLIQYYNGEERAKGNILERFSAQQFPDLHSELNLSSLELGDSALYFCASSVGSGQGNTEAFFGQGTRLTVV.

The chain carries TRBV6-2 or TRBV6-3 and TRBJ1-2; D gene uncertain. The CDR3 is made up of 12 amino acids. V was cut by 6 bases and J by 5 bases, with 10 bases left in between. Germline values: CDR1 MNHEY, CDR2 SVGEGT. CDR3 sequence (DNA): TGTGCCAGCAGCCCCGAGAGATATGGCTACACCTTC. This gives the protein CASSPERYGYTF.

V and J are TRBV20-1 and TRBJ2-6; D ambiguous. The V gene lost 0 bases and the J gene lost 2 bases, with 14 bases spanning the gap. The CDR3 has 17 residues. CDR1 is DFQATT and CDR2 is SNEGSKA in the germline V gene (reference sequence). The CDR3 is CSARELVKTPGANVLTF. The CDR3 DNA sequence: TGCAGTGCTAGAGAATTAGTCAAAACACCTGGGGCCAACGTCCTGACTTTC.

The rearrangement joins TRBV12-5 to TRBJ1-5; 9 nucleotides align to TRBD1. Per germline, CDR1 LGHNT and CDR2 FRNRAP. The CDR3 is made up of 21 amino acids. V trimming: 0 bases; J trimming: 1 base; junction bases outside the gene matches: 16. CDR3 residues: CASGLVNWVQGAGWSNQPQHF. The CDR3 region has the DNA TGTGCTAGTGGTTTGGTAAATTGGGTACAGGGGGCTGGATGGAGCAATCAGCCCCAGCATTTT.

This clonotype has more than one count but fewer than ten. The chain employs TRBV3-1 and TRBJ2-6; D is tentatively TRBD1 or TRBD2 (5 bases each). V lost 0 bases to trimming and J lost 2 bases, with 11 bases between them. In germline, CDR1 is LGHDT, CDR2 YNNKEL (reference sequence). This CDR3 is 17 amino acids long. The CDR3: CASSQDGGPTGANVLTF. DNA of the CDR3: TGTGCCAGCAGCCAAGATGGGGGTCCCACTGGGGCCAACGTCCTGACTTTC. The variable domain in full, with the rest retrieved from reference TRBV3-1 and TRBJ2-6, is DTAVSQTPKYLVTQMGNDKSIKCEQNLGHDTMYWYKQDSKKFLKIMFSYNNKELIINETVPNRFSPKSPDKAHLNLHINSLELGDSAVYFCASSQDGGPTGANVLTFGAGSRLTVL.

The genes are TRBV4-3 and TRBJ2-6; D may match TRBD1 or TRBD2 (5 bases each). V lost 6 bases and J lost 2, with 8 bases in between. The germline gives CDR1 LGHNA, CDR2 YSLEER. The CDR3 spans 14 residues. The DNA for the CDR3 is TGCGCCAGCAGAGGGACCGCTGGGGCCAACGTCCTGACTTTC. Amino acid sequence: CASRGTAGANVLTF.

The rearrangement links TRBV20-1 to TRBJ2-1; TRBD2 aligns across 11 bases. The better agreement between TRBJ2-7 and the DNA end casts doubt on the J call. Germline lookup yields CDR1 DFQATT and CDR2 SNEGSKA (reference sequence). This CDR3 comprises 17 residues. The CDR3 protein is CSARSPSGGSSYNEQYF. The CDR3 nucleotides read TGCAGTGCTAGATCTCCTAGCGGGGGGAGCTCCTACAATGAGCAGTACTTC.

This clonotype was seen just once. The chain carries TRBV6-2 or TRBV6-3 and TRBJ1-2; no firm D call. The germline V and J ends were trimmed by 6 bases and 8 bases, with 7 bases remaining between them. This CDR3 comprises 10 residues. CDR1 and CDR2 (germline): MNHEY, SVGEGT. Here the CDR3 reads CASRREGYTF. The CDR3 nucleotides read TGTGCCAGCAGGAGGGAAGGCTACACCTTC.

The CDR3: CASSEAPRWLGNEKLFF. The CDR3, as DNA: TGTGCCAGCAGTGAAGCGCCCCGGTGGCTGGGAAATGAAAAACTGTTTTTT. J is TRBJ1-4 and V is TRBV6-1; D ambiguous. V was shortened by 0 bases and J by 5 bases, with 16 bases between the two germline ends. The CDR3 has 17 residues. Per germline, CDR1 MNHNS and CDR2 SASEGT.

The V call is TRBV7-2, the J call TRBJ2-1; D is uncertain. Germline CDR1 SGHTA, CDR2 FQGNSA. V dropped 1 base and J dropped 10 bases, with 11 bases sitting between them. The CDR3 is 13 amino acids. The CDR3 nucleotides read TGTGCCAGCAGCTTAGACAAATGGTGGGAGCAGTTCTTC. Amino acids: CASSLDKWWEQFF.

The chain carries TRBV29-1 and TRBJ2-1, with 7 nucleotides matching TRBD1. CDR3 length: 13 residues. Germline assignment: CDR1 SQVTM and CDR2 ANQGSEA. With V trimmed by 3 bases and J by 8 bases, 7 bases remained unmatched. The CDR3 nucleotides are TGCAGCGTTGACGGGACAGAGTCCCATGAGCAGTTCTTC. Translating it yields CSVDGTESHEQFF.

V and J are TRBV15 and TRBJ2-5; possible D gene TRBD1, 5 bases. The J call is doubtful: the DNA matches TRBJ2-7 better. The CDR3 loop spans 18 amino acids. Germline V lookup: CDR1 LNHNV, CDR2 YYDKDF (reference sequence). Here the CDR3 reads CATSREPRVQASTYEQYF. CDR3 coding DNA: TGTGCCACCAGCAGAGAACCCAGGGTCCAGGCAAGCACCTACGAGCAGTACTTC.

The rearrangement uses TRBV7-6 and TRBJ1-2; no clear D gene. This CDR3 has 14 residues. The V end lost 5 bases, the J end lost 4 bases, and 14 bases lay between the germline ends. The germline V gene encodes CDR1 SGHVS and CDR2 FNYEAQ. DNA of the CDR3: TGTGCCAGCAGCCCCCGGACCGGCGCCTATGGCTACACCTTC. The encoded protein is CASSPRTGAYGYTF.

The genes are TRBV28 and TRBJ2-4, with D possibly TRBD2 on 6 matching bases. V lost 5 bases to trimming and J lost 0 bases, with 14 bases between them. The CDR3 contains 16 residues. Per the germline V gene, CDR1 is MDHEN and CDR2 is SYDVKM. Here the CDR3 DNA reads TGTGCCAGCAGTCCAGTGGAGGGGCTAGCCAAAAACATTCAGTACTTC. Its protein product is CASSPVEGLAKNIQYF.

The chain couples TRBV20-1 to TRBJ2-5; 7 bases are shared with TRBD1. The CDR3 spans 13 residues. The ends lost 5 bases at V and 5 bases at J; junction bases unmatched: 8. Looked up from germline, CDR1 is DFQATT and CDR2 is SNEGSKA (reference sequence). The CDR3 bases are TGCAGTGCTCGACAGGGAGTGAGGGAGACCCAGTACTTC. Amino acid sequence: CSARQGVRETQYF.

The CDR3 protein is CSARGQNAGGRTGGYTF. The CDR3 bases are TGCAGTGCTCGAGGACAGAACGCCGGGGGAAGGACCGGAGGCTACACCTTC. The gene calls are TRBV20-1 and TRBJ1-2; maybe TRBD1 (6 bases). Trimming removed 5 bases from V and 8 bases from J, with 30 bases in between. The CDR3 loop spans 17 amino acids. From germline, CDR1 is DFQATT and CDR2 SNEGSKA (reference sequence).

The chain links TRBV6-2 or TRBV6-3 to TRBJ2-3; 9 positions agree with TRBD1. The CDR3 consists of 15 residues. V was pared by 8 bases and J by 3 bases, with 9 bases of the junction left unmatched. The germline V gene has CDR1 MNHEY and CDR2 SVGEGT. Here the CDR3 reads CASHGTGGKTDTQYF. The CDR3 DNA reads TGTGCCAGCCACGGTACAGGGGGCAAGACAGATACGCAGTATTTT.

The V gene is TRBV20-1, the J gene TRBJ2-6; D not resolved. The V end was cut by 2 bases, the J end by 1 base, with 9 bases between. The length of the CDR3 is 15 residues. CDR1 and CDR2 from the germline V gene are DFQATT and SNEGSKA (reference sequence). The CDR3 DNA reads TGCAGTGCTAGATTCCAGAGATCTGGGGCCAACGTCCTGACTTTC. Amino acid sequence: CSARFQRSGANVLTF.

The V and J genes are TRBV25-1 and TRBJ1-1; 7 nucleotides agree with TRBD1. Germline V lookup: CDR1 MGHDK, CDR2 SYGVNS. The CDR3 is 15 amino acids. Trimming took 3 bases from V and 0 from J; bases not matched to a gene: 4. CDR3 sequence reads: CASSELGQMNTEAFF. The CDR3 coding sequence is TGTGCCAGCAGTGAGTTGGGACAGATGAACACTGAAGCTTTCTTT.

The V call is TRBV27, the J call TRBJ1-4, with 8 bases identical to TRBD1. Per the germline V gene, CDR1 is MNHEY and CDR2 is SMNVEV (reference sequence). With 6 bases clipped from V and 8 bases from J, the junction kept 5 bases outside the gene matches. The CDR3 length is 13 residues. The DNA of the CDR3 is TGTGCCAGCAGAGACAGGGGTGAGGAAAAACTGTTTTTT. Translation: CASRDRGEEKLFF.

V and J are TRBV20-1 and TRBJ2-1; D is uncertain. Germline V gives CDR1 DFQATT, CDR2 SNEGSKA (reference sequence). V lost 4 bases, J lost 7 bases, and 11 bases lay in between. The CDR3 contains 12 residues. This CDR3 is CSATDVLNEQFF. DNA for the CDR3: TGCAGTGCTACGGACGTGTTGAATGAGCAGTTCTTC.